The clone carrying this TCR beta chain has a single count. Sequencing used immunoSEQ multiplex PCR; TCRdb keeps in-frame clones, though not all of them. The sample yields more than 95,000 clones, approximately 94% seen once. This sample is drawn from a study of T cell changes during pregnancy in multiple sclerosis. V was clipped by 4 bases and J by 0 bases, with 13 bases between them. Looked up from germline, CDR1 is ENHRY and CDR2 is SYGVKD. There are 16 residues in the CDR3. This TCR came from a female donor with multiple sclerosis, enrolled in a pregnancy study. V and J are TRBV10-3 and TRBJ1-5; D is uncertain. The sequenced sample was peripheral blood, obtained after pregnancy. CDR3 loop: CAISGGEGYSNQPQHF. The CDR3 DNA reads TGTGCCATCAGTGGGGGAGAGGGATATAGCAATCAGCCCCAGCATTTT.